The 22 T cell receptor beta chains in this list originate from one sample, sequenced in a study of T cell repertoires in cytomegalovirus infection. TCRdb recomputed calls from the reads with MiXCR, one row per CDR3 protein. The sample includes 150,000 to 160,000 distinct CDR3 sequences, about 25% of them seen just once. Sample: PBMCs. The receptors were sampled from a human donor in good health (CMV status not recorded). Some clones in this sample may be carry-over from other donors' samples.

V usage is TRBV28 and J usage is TRBJ1-1; D remains unclear. CDR1 and CDR2 (germline): MDHEN, SYDVKM. Between the trimmed V and J ends, which lost 2 bases and 5 bases, there was a span of 9 bases. The CDR3 is 13 amino acids. CDR3 in amino acids: CASSLLLGTEAFF. The CDR3 nucleotides are TGTGCCAGCAGTTTACTCCTAGGGACTGAAGCTTTCTTT.

The V and J genes are TRBV20-1 and TRBJ1-5; 7 bases map to TRBD1. V lost 6 bases to trimming and J lost 1 base; unmatched junction nucleotides: 12. The CDR3 has 16 amino acids. Germline V gene data show CDR1 as DFQATT and CDR2 as SNEGSKA (reference sequence). In DNA, the CDR3 is TGCAGTGCGATAACCTCCGGGACAGTCAGCAATCAGCCCCAGCATTTT. Its protein product is CSAITSGTVSNQPQHF.

This chain uses TRBV30 with TRBJ1-1, with D maybe TRBD1 (5 bases). The CDR3 is made up of 13 amino acids. V lost 0 bases and J 5 bases, leaving 10 bases between the germline ends. The germline V gene encodes CDR1 GTSNPN and CDR2 SVGIG (reference sequence). CDR3: CAWSVRGGTEAFF. The CDR3 region has the DNA TGTGCCTGGAGTGTACGGGGGGGAACTGAAGCTTTCTTT.

This clonotype occurred many times. The CDR3 reads CASSPTSGGANEQFF. CDR3 DNA: TGTGCCAGCAGCCCAACTAGCGGGGGGGCCAATGAGCAGTTCTTC. The gene calls are TRBV7-2 and TRBJ2-1; 13 bases line up with TRBD2. V shed 5 bases and J 6 bases; nucleotides not matched to a gene: 4. There are 15 residues in the CDR3. Germline lookup yields CDR1 SGHTA and CDR2 FQGNSA.

This clonotype appeared a few times. The gene calls are TRBV19 and TRBJ1-1; a weak D match, TRBD1 (5 bases). Between the trimmed V and J ends, which lost 5 bases and 10 bases, there was a span of 23 bases. Germline V gives CDR1 LNHDA, CDR2 SQIVND (reference sequence). The length of the CDR3 is 15 residues. The CDR3 DNA is TGTGCCAGTAGTGCACCCCTCGTGGGGGGACTAGGAGCTTTCTTT. Encoded protein: CASSAPLVGGLGAFF. Full variable domain (missing parts from reference TRBV19 and TRBJ1-1): DGGITQSPKYLFRKEGQNVTLSCEQNLNHDAMYWYRQDPGQGLRLIYYSQIVNDFQKGDIAEGYSVSREKKESFPLTVTSAQKNPTAFYLCASSAPLVGGLGAFFGQGTRLTVV.

V usage is TRBV20-1 and J usage is TRBJ2-4; TRBD2 matches 7 bases. This CDR3 is built from 16 residues. The V segment lost 4 bases and the J segment 1 base; nucleotides outside the gene matches: 10. Germline lookup yields CDR1 DFQATT and CDR2 SNEGSKA (reference sequence). CDR3 in amino acids: CSAKPGGLLAKNIQYF. The CDR3 DNA reads TGCAGTGCTAAGCCGGGAGGTCTGTTGGCCAAAAACATTCAGTACTTC.

The chain combines TRBV4-1 with TRBJ2-3; D perhaps matches TRBD2 (5 bases). Trimming took 2 bases from V and 1 from J, leaving 7 bases between them. This CDR3 is 14 amino acids long. The germline V gene encodes CDR1 MGHRA and CDR2 YSYEKL. The CDR3 nucleotides are TGCGCCAGCAGCCAACTTAGCGGCACAGATACGCAGTATTTT. Its protein product is CASSQLSGTDTQYF.

The chain has TRBV4-3 and TRBJ2-7, with TRBD2 matching over 10 bases. The CDR3 runs 13 residues. The V gene end was trimmed by 6 bases and the J gene end by 7 bases; junction bases not matched to a gene: 6. Germline lookup yields CDR1 LGHNA and CDR2 YSLEER. CDR3 sequence (DNA): TGCGCCAGCAGACCTAGCGGGAGTAGTGAGCAGTACTTC. It is translated as CASRPSGSSEQYF.

The genes are TRBV5-1 and TRBJ1-1; D possibly corresponds to TRBD1 (5 bases). Trimming shortened V by 1 base and J by 0 bases, and 13 bases separated the two germline ends. Germline V gene lookup returns CDR1 SGHRS and CDR2 YFSETQ. This CDR3 has 16 residues. The CDR3 spells CASSLISRAVNTEAFF. The CDR3, as DNA: TGCGCCAGCAGCTTGATCTCCAGGGCGGTGAACACTGAAGCTTTCTTT.

In its sample, this clonotype was seen many times. The V and J genes are TRBV7-9 and TRBJ2-3, with D possibly being TRBD2 (6 bases). Trimming cost V 0 bases and J 2 bases, with 12 bases left between them. The CDR3 has 16 amino acids. Looked up from germline, CDR1 is SEHNR and CDR2 is FQNEAQ (reference sequence). The CDR3 protein is CASSLASGGDTDTQYF. CDR3 sequence (DNA): TGTGCCAGCAGCTTAGCTAGTGGAGGGGACACAGATACGCAGTATTTT.

V is TRBV28 and J is TRBJ2-3; weak D call: TRBD2 (5 bases). Trimming pared 4 bases from V and 3 bases from J, leaving 8 bases between. The germline V gene has CDR1 MDHEN and CDR2 SYDVKM. This CDR3 is built from 13 residues. The CDR3 DNA reads TGTGCCAGCAGTTACGGGGAGACAGATACGCAGTATTTT. Translated: CASSYGETDTQYF.

The V call is TRBV4-1, the J call TRBJ1-5; D not resolved. The CDR3 has 14 amino acids. The V end lost 0 bases, the J end lost 4 bases, and 7 bases lay between the germline ends. The V gene's germline CDR1 is MGHRA and CDR2 YSYEKL. CDR3: CASSQEAPNQPQHF. For the CDR3, the DNA is TGCGCCAGCAGCCAAGAGGCACCAAATCAGCCCCAGCATTTT.

A few counts support this clonotype. The rearrangement uses TRBV7-9 and TRBJ2-7; 14 positions match TRBD2. The CDR3 runs to 17 residues. The germline V gene has CDR1 SEHNR and CDR2 FQNEAQ (reference sequence). The junction had 10 bases not matched to a gene; V was cut back by 5 bases and J by 4 bases. The CDR3 bases are TGTGCCAGCAGCCCATCGAGACTAGCGGGGGGGAATTACGAGCAGTACTTC. Its protein is CASSPSRLAGGNYEQYF. The variable domain in full, completed from reference TRBV7-9 and TRBJ2-7, reads DTGVSQNPRHKITKRGQNVTFRCDPISEHNRLYWYRQTLGQGPEFLTYFQNEAQLEKSRLLSDRFSAERPKGSFSTLEIQRTEQGDSAMYLCASSPSRLAGGNYEQYFGPGTRLTVT.

The genes are TRBV20-1 and TRBJ2-1, with D perhaps matching TRBD1 (6 bases). There are 13 residues in the CDR3. Germline V gene sequence: CDR1 DFQATT, CDR2 SNEGSKA (reference sequence). The V gene lost 8 bases and the J gene lost 10 bases, with 21 bases spanning the gap. CDR3 nucleotide sequence: TGCAGTCCACAAAAGGGGGTCGGAGGAGAGCAGTTCTTC. This encodes CSPQKGVGGEQFF.

In regard to this clonotype: This sequence may be a read error, since a much larger clone differs from it by one base. The chain recombines TRBV7-9 with TRBJ2-3; 12 bases map to TRBD1. V shed 5 bases, J shed 8 bases, and the junction held 5 bases outside the gene matches. CDR1 SEHNR and CDR2 FQNEAQ come from the germline V gene (reference sequence). This CDR3 region has 14 residues. The CDR3 loop reads CASSRDRGPVTQYF. The CDR3 nucleotides are TGTGCCAGCAGCCGGGACAGGGGGCCAGTTACGCAGTATTTT.

The chain joins TRBV20-1 to TRBJ1-2; 8 nucleotides align to TRBD1. V lost 2 bases to trimming and J lost 4 bases; unmatched junction nucleotides: 3. Per germline, CDR1 DFQATT and CDR2 SNEGSKA (reference sequence). The CDR3 consists of 13 residues. This CDR3 reads CSARRQGLYGYTF. The CDR3 coding sequence is TGCAGTGCTAGACGACAGGGGCTCTATGGCTACACCTTC.

This clonotype has more than one count but fewer than ten. The chain combines TRBV28 with TRBJ2-1; 11 positions match TRBD2. Germline CDR1 and CDR2: MDHEN and SYDVKM. V gave up 10 bases and J gave up 6 bases; unmatched junction bases: 5. The length of the CDR3 is 13 residues. CDR3 sequence (DNA): TGTGCCACCTTAGCGGGGGGGCGCAATGAGCAGTTCTTC. Protein sequence: CATLAGGRNEQFF. The entire variable domain, with the rest obtained from reference TRBV28 and TRBJ2-1, is as follows: DVKVTQSSRYLVKRTGEKVFLECVQDMDHENMFWYRQDPGLGLRLIYFSYDVKMKEKGDIPEGYSVSREKKERFSLILESASTNQTSMYLCATLAGGRNEQFFGPGTRLTVL.

This clonotype was seen only a few times. The chain carries TRBV20-1 and TRBJ1-2; D remains ambiguous. Trimming left V 0 bases short and J 4 bases short, with 9 bases between. The length of the CDR3 is 13 residues. Germline CDR1 and CDR2: DFQATT and SNEGSKA (reference sequence). Here the CDR3 reads CSAREPRGYGYTF. As DNA, the CDR3 is TGCAGTGCTAGAGAACCCCGCGGCTATGGCTACACCTTC.

A remark on this clonotype: At one end the junction does not follow the germline gene, possibly because of a read error. The chain employs TRBV28 and TRBJ2-3, with 8 bases matching TRBD1. The CDR3 runs to 13 residues. In germline, CDR1 is MDHEN, CDR2 SYDVKM. This chain's CDR3 is CATPGGVGLPPDF. CDR3 DNA sequence: TGTGCCACCCCAGGGGGCGTCGGACTACCGCCAGATTTT.

There are a few counts of this clonotype. This chain joins TRBV11-2 and TRBJ2-2; 8 bases are a match to TRBD1. There are 16 residues in the CDR3. Per germline, CDR1 SGHAT and CDR2 FQNNGV. The J segment lost 2 bases and the V segment lost 5 bases, leaving 7 bases of the junction unmatched. The chain's CDR3 is CASSPLDRANTGELFF. CDR3 DNA sequence: TGTGCCAGCAGCCCGTTGGACAGGGCAAACACCGGGGAGCTGTTTTTT.

The V call is TRBV6-5, the J call TRBJ1-4; D might be TRBD1 (5 bases). The V end was cut by 4 bases, the J end by 3 bases, with 12 bases between. Looked up from germline, CDR1 is MNHEY and CDR2 is SVGAGI. This CDR3 spans 15 amino acids. In DNA form, the CDR3 reads TGTGCCAGCAGTTCCCCGGGACGTTCTAATGAAAAACTGTTTTTT. Translated: CASSSPGRSNEKLFF.

The chain employs TRBV11-2 and TRBJ2-3; D is unclear. The CDR3 extends over 16 amino acids. Trimming removed 0 bases at V and 1 base at J, with 11 bases between. Germline loops: CDR1 SGHAT, CDR2 FQNNGV. CDR3 sequence: CASSLDHPGRTDTQYF. CDR3 nucleotides: TGTGCCAGCAGCTTAGATCACCCAGGCCGCACAGATACGCAGTATTTT. The full variable domain, rest sourced from reference TRBV11-2 and TRBJ2-3, is EAGVAQSPRYKIIEKRQSVAFWCNPISGHATLYWYQQILGQGPKLLIQFQNNGVVDDSQLPKDRFSAERLKGVDSTLKIQPAKLEDSAVYLCASSLDHPGRTDTQYFGPGTRLTVL.